This T cell receptor beta chain was sequenced in a study of monozygotic twins with inflammatory bowel disease. The CDR3 extends over 20 amino acids. Germline V gene sequence: CDR1 LGHNT, CDR2 FRNRAP. Staff drew a roughly 2.5 ml blood sample from each donor. This clonotype counts as medium-sized (0.01 to 0.1%) by frequency. Per sample, reverse transcription was split into eight reactions. TCRalpha and TCRbeta cDNA went through two nested PCRs of approximately 16 and 10 cycles. TCRdb reprocessed the 5' RACE reads and keeps a single row for each CDR3 protein, giving no DNA. Reported are roughly 160,000 distinct CDR3 sequences; the ten largest clones contain 7.4%.

This chain links TRBV12-5 with TRBJ2-5; TCRdb picks TRBD1, but there is no DNA to check that call. The sample was blood. The TCR originated in a human donor with ulcerative colitis or Crohn's disease, or a healthy co-twin of an affected twin (not recorded which). CDR3 protein: CASGLPPDRASLNYQETQYF.